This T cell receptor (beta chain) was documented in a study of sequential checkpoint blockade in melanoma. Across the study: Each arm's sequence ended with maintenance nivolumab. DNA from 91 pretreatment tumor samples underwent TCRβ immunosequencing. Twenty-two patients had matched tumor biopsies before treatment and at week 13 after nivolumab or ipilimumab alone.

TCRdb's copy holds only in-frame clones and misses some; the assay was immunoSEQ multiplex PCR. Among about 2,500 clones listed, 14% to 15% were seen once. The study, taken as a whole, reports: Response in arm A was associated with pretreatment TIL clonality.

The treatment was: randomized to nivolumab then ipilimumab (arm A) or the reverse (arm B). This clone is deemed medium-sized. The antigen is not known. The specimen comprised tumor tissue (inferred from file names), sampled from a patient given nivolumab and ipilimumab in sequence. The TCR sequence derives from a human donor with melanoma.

CDR3 sequence (DNA): TGTGCCAGCAGCCGCCCCCGGACAGGGAGTCGGGCTTTCTTT. Translating gives CASSRPRTGSRAFF. The rearrangement uses TRBV11-3 and TRBJ1-1; 8 bases map to TRBD1. Germline CDR1 reads SGHNT; CDR2 reads YENEEA. Trimming cost V 5 bases and J 11 bases; bases outside gene matches: 13. CDR3 length: 14 residues. The whole variable domain, remainder taken from reference TRBV11-3 and TRBJ1-1, is EAGVVQSPRYKIIEKKQPVAFWCNPISGHNTLYWYLQNLGQGPELLIRYENEEAVDDSQLPKDRFSAERLKGVDSTLKIQPAELGDSAVYLCASSRPRTGSRAFFGQGTRLTVV.